This is a list of T cell receptor beta chains from one sample in a study of T cell repertoires in ileal Crohn's disease. Sequenced by immunoSEQ multiplex PCR; TCRdb stores in-frame clones only, minus some. This table has around 5,800 clones, approximately 80% appearing once. The sample consisted of ileal tissue. Receptors originate from an adult with Crohn's disease. CDR3s include the opening cysteine and the closing phenylalanine or tryptophan. A D gene is named only where the DNA matches it firmly. A row's size may be missing; if present it is once, few, many or a size class.

clone_size d_call j_call v_call cdr3_aa cdr3_nt
few TRBD2 TRBJ2-3 TRBV6-6 CASRVTSGGFTDTQYF TGTGCCAGCAGGGTGACTAGCGGGGGGTTTACGGATACGCAGTATTTT
NA TRBD1 TRBJ1-6 TRBV11-1 CASSLNGQGNSPLHF TGTGCCAGCAGCTTAAACGGACAGGGGAACTCACCCCTCCACTTT
NA NA TRBJ2-7 TRBV28 CASSLGGWGAEQYF TGTGCCAGCAGTTTGGGTGGCTGGGGCGCCGAGCAGTACTTC
NA NA TRBJ2-7 TRBV7-2 CASSLALSGMGSYEQYF TGTGCCAGCAGCTTAGCGCTATCAGGAATGGGCTCCTACGAGCAGTACTTC
NA NA TRBJ1-4 TRBV11-2 CASSADGTLLFF TGTGCCAGCAGTGCTGACGGGACATTACTGTTTTTT
NA TRBD1 TRBJ2-3 TRBV5-1 CASSSTGIATDTQYF TGCGCCAGCAGCTCGACAGGGATCGCCACAGATACGCAGTATTTT
NA NA TRBJ1-2 TRBV5-8 CASSGGARADGYTF TGTGCCAGCAGCGGTGGAGCGAGGGCGGATGGCTACACCTTC
NA NA TRBJ2-3 TRBV14 CASSQATALTDTQYF TGTGCCAGCAGCCAAGCCACAGCCCTCACAGATACGCAGTATTTT
NA NA TRBJ1-1 TRBV11-2 CASSLDFLRIPNTEAFF TGTGCCAGCAGCTTAGATTTCCTGAGGATTCCGAACACTGAAGCTTTCTTT
NA NA TRBJ1-2 TRBV6-4 CASRTRFRTNYGYTF TGTGCCAGCAGAACTAGGTTCAGGACCAACTATGGCTACACCTTC